Below are 19 T cell receptor beta chains sequenced from a single sample in a study of blood T cells in healthy people across ages. Alongside a J-beta primer mix, a sample-barcoded 5' primer served in a second PCR lasting roughly 6 to 12 cycles. TCRdb redid the calling of the 5' RACE reads with MiXCR, one entry per CDR3 protein. Among 850,000 to 1,100,000 distinct CDR3 sequences listed, less than 45% were seen once. The specimen was blood. These receptors all stem from a man aged 18 to 30 in good health.

This clonotype was recorded a few times. The junction and the germline gene differ at one end; a read error may be behind it. The rearrangement links TRBV7-2 to TRBJ2-5; D not certain. Germline values: CDR1 SGHTA, CDR2 FQGNSA. This CDR3 is built from 14 residues. The CDR3 DNA follows: TGTGCCAGCAGTTTAGGACCGTACCAAGAGACCCAGTACTTC. Protein sequence: CASSLGPYQETQYF.

This clonotype came up a few times. The chain carries TRBV5-1 and TRBJ1-1; D is possibly TRBD1 (5 bases). This CDR3 comprises 17 residues. V shed 7 bases and J shed 5 bases, with 27 bases lying between them. Germline lookup yields CDR1 SGHRS and CDR2 YFSETQ. Here the CDR3 reads CASGLYPRGSRGTEAFF. The CDR3 nucleotides read TGCGCCAGCGGTCTTTATCCTCGCGGTTCTCGGGGGACTGAAGCTTTCTTT.

The chain links TRBV7-2 to TRBJ2-1; perhaps TRBD2 as D (5 bases). The germline gives CDR1 SGHTA, CDR2 FQGNSA. Trimming removed 7 bases from V and 0 bases from J, with 16 bases in between. The CDR3 loop spans 16 amino acids. CDR3 DNA: TGTGCCAGCACAATTGATGGGAGCTCCTCCTACAATGAGCAGTTCTTC. Amino acid sequence: CASTIDGSSSYNEQFF.

The chain employs TRBV12-3 or TRBV12-4 and TRBJ2-1; TRBD2 agrees at 13 bases. V lost 5 bases to trimming and J lost 4 bases; unmatched junction nucleotides: 8. The CDR3 length is 17 residues. CDR3 DNA sequence: TGTGCCAGCAGTATTACTAGCGGGGGGGATTTATACAATGAGCAGTTCTTC. This sequence encodes CASSITSGGDLYNEQFF.

This clonotype was picked up a small number of times. The V call is TRBV18, the J call TRBJ1-4; the match to TRBD1 covers 9 bases. The CDR3 is made up of 15 amino acids. Germline lookup yields CDR1 KGHSH and CDR2 LQKENI. With 3 bases clipped from V and 7 bases from J, the junction kept 6 bases outside the gene matches. The CDR3 region is CASSPSRGQGEKLFF. The CDR3 nucleotides read TGTGCCAGCTCACCGTCCCGGGGACAGGGTGAAAAACTGTTTTTT. The full variable domain, rest sourced from reference TRBV18 and TRBJ1-4, is NAGVMQNPRHLVRRRGQEARLRCSPMKGHSHVYWYRQLPEEGLKFMVYLQKENIIDESGMPKERFSAEFPKEGPSILRIQQVVRGDSAAYFCASSPSRGQGEKLFFGSGTQLSVL.

J is TRBJ1-2 and V is TRBV12-3 or TRBV12-4, with D possibly matching TRBD1 (5 bases). The CDR3 runs to 15 residues. Trimming cost V 5 bases and J 5 bases, with 18 bases left between them. The CDR3 sequence: CASSNPAAKGYGYTF. DNA of the CDR3: TGTGCCAGCAGTAACCCGGCCGCAAAGGGGTATGGCTACACCTTC.

This chain connects TRBV11-2 to TRBJ2-1; D perhaps matches TRBD2 (6 bases). V lost 5 bases and J lost 2, with 13 bases in between. This CDR3 is built from 15 residues. Germline lookup yields CDR1 SGHAT and CDR2 FQNNGV. CDR3: CASSPRGIAYNEQFF. CDR3 bases: TGTGCCAGCAGCCCACGGGGGATTGCCTACAATGAGCAGTTCTTC.

This clonotype was seen a handful of times. The chain combines TRBV7-9 with TRBJ2-3; TRBD2 aligns across 9 bases. The CDR3 is made up of 15 amino acids. From germline, CDR1 is SEHNR and CDR2 FQNEAQ (reference sequence). The junction had 3 bases not matched to a gene; V was cut back by 3 bases and J by 2 bases. CDR3 nucleotides: TGTGCCAGCAGCTTGCCTAGCGGGGACACAGATACGCAGTATTTT. The encoded protein is CASSLPSGDTDTQYF.

This chain links TRBV28 with TRBJ1-5; D possibly corresponds to TRBD1 (6 bases). The CDR3 loop spans 16 amino acids. CDR1 and CDR2 (germline): MDHEN, SYDVKM. Trimming removed 5 bases at V and 0 bases at J, with 14 bases between. The CDR3 sequence: CASSPDRTYSNQPQHF. The DNA of the CDR3 is TGTGCCAGCAGTCCCGACAGGACCTATAGCAATCAGCCCCAGCATTTT.

The J gene is TRBJ2-3, the V gene TRBV5-1, with 7 bases fitting TRBD2. The CDR3 sequence is 15 residues long. The junction had 7 bases not matched to a gene; V was cut back by 4 bases and J by 2 bases. Germline loops: CDR1 SGHRS, CDR2 YFSETQ. This CDR3 reads CASSPYGGSTDTQYF. DNA for the CDR3: TGCGCCAGCAGCCCATACGGGGGGTCCACAGATACGCAGTATTTT. Looking up the rest from reference TRBV5-1 and TRBJ2-3 gives the full variable domain: KAGVTQTPRYLIKTRGQQVTLSCSPISGHRSVSWYQQTPGQGLQFLFEYFSETQRNKGNFPGRFSGRQFSNSRSEMNVSTLELGDSALYLCASSPYGGSTDTQYFGPGTRLTVL.

The V gene is TRBV4-3, the J gene TRBJ2-4; maybe TRBD1 (6 bases). The V end was cut by 1 base, the J end by 5 bases, with 12 bases between. This CDR3 has 15 residues. Germline V lookup: CDR1 LGHNA, CDR2 YSLEER. The CDR3 nucleotides read TGCGCCAGCAGCCAAGCTGTGGGGGCCGAAAACATTCAGTACTTC. It translates to CASSQAVGAENIQYF.

The J gene is TRBJ2-5, the V gene TRBV29-1; unclear D gene. Germline V CDR1 and CDR2: SQVTM, ANQGSEA. This CDR3 comprises 14 residues. Trimming shortened V by 1 base and J by 1 base, and 10 bases separated the two germline ends. CDR3 loop: CSVEVEWSQETQYF. The DNA for the CDR3 is TGCAGCGTTGAAGTTGAGTGGTCCCAAGAGACCCAGTACTTC.

The rearrangement joins TRBV6-2 or TRBV6-3 to TRBJ1-1; D is possibly TRBD1 (6 bases). With 6 bases removed from V and 1 base from J, the gap between germline ends came to 12 bases. The CDR3 is 14 residues long. The germline gives CDR1 MNHEY, CDR2 SVGEGT. CDR3 DNA: TGTGCCAGCAGAGGGGACACTTCGAACACTGAAGCTTTCTTT. Its protein is CASRGDTSNTEAFF.

The count of this clonotype is one. A read error may be the cause here, since a much bigger clone is one base away. The gene calls are TRBV29-1 and TRBJ2-1; the match to TRBD1 covers 9 bases. Germline CDR1 is SQVTM and CDR2 is ANQGSEA. The CDR3 covers 13 residues. Trimming at V came to 8 bases and at J to 7 bases, leaving 9 bases not matched to a gene. CDR3 DNA: TGCAGCTCCGTGTTGACAGGGGGGAATGAGCAGTTCTTC. Translated: CSSVLTGGNEQFF.

Only a few counts were recorded for this clonotype. The gene calls are TRBV25-1 and TRBJ2-7; possible D gene TRBD2, 5 bases. The V and J ends lost 5 bases and 4 bases respectively, with 12 bases between them. Germline loops: CDR1 MGHDK, CDR2 SYGVNS. The CDR3 covers 13 residues. CDR3 in DNA: TGTGCCAGCAGTAGAGGGTCACAGTACGAGCAGTACTTC. Translation: CASSRGSQYEQYF.

This clonotype was observed a few times. The V call is TRBV27, the J call TRBJ2-1; D may correspond to TRBD1 or TRBD2 (7 bases each). V dropped 0 bases and J dropped 4 bases, with 13 bases sitting between them. Per the germline V gene, CDR1 is MNHEY and CDR2 is SMNVEV (reference sequence). The CDR3 sequence is 16 residues long. The CDR3 protein is CASSLSRGGSYNEQFF. Here the CDR3 DNA reads TGTGCCAGCAGTTTATCCAGGGGGGGGTCTTACAATGAGCAGTTCTTC.

This clonotype was seen a few times. This rearrangement joins TRBV15 to TRBJ2-7; 7 positions match TRBD1. The CDR3 has 16 amino acids. The germline CDR1 and CDR2 sequences are LNHNV and YYDKDF (reference sequence). V was pared by 0 bases and J by 4 bases, with 9 bases of the junction left unmatched. CDR3 sequence (DNA): TGTGCCACCAGCAGAGATTTGGGGACAGCGATGTACGAGCAGTACTTC. Amino acid sequence: CATSRDLGTAMYEQYF.

V gene TRBV3-1 combines with J gene TRBJ2-1; maybe TRBD1 (5 bases). Trimming shortened V by 3 bases and J by 8 bases, and 8 bases separated the two germline ends. The CDR3 consists of 12 residues. CDR1 and CDR2 (germline): LGHDT, YNNKEL (reference sequence). The CDR3 DNA sequence: TGTGCCAGCAGCCACAGGGTTGATGAGCAGTTCTTC. Protein: CASSHRVDEQFF.

This clonotype is a singleton in its sample. The CDR3 sequence is CASSLGASNGYTF. The CDR3 DNA reads as TGTGCCAGCAGTTTGGGCGCTAGCAATGGCTACACCTTC. The gene calls are TRBV27 and TRBJ1-2; D not certain. This CDR3 spans 13 amino acids. Trimming shortened V by 3 bases and J by 6 bases, and 11 bases separated the two germline ends. Germline V CDR1 and CDR2: MNHEY, SMNVEV (reference sequence).